This T cell receptor beta chain appears in the sequencing data of a study of blood T cells in healthy people across ages. Study observations and caveats: Unknown donor CMV status possibly confounded expanded clonotype changes.

Germline V CDR1 and CDR2: SGHTA, FQGNSA. The CDR3 has 15 residues. For this clonotype: Its target is unknown. One junction end does not reproduce the germline sequence, and a read error may be involved.

Primed by a sample-barcoded 5' primer and a J-beta primer mix, a second PCR proceeded for roughly 6 to 12 cycles. TCRdb re-called the 5' RACE reads through MiXCR, storing one row per CDR3 protein. The sample has 750,000 or so distinct CDR3 sequences, approximately 25% seen once. The data also belong to a second study, concerning T cells of mothers and their children. This second study notes: The extracted RNA was employed in its entirety for cDNA synthesis, at 1.5 ug per 15 ul. Overlap in related mother-child pairs always slightly exceeded unrelated pairs, never significantly.

Source material: blood. The chain recombines TRBV7-2 with TRBJ2-5, with 9 positions matching TRBD1. The receptor was isolated from a boy between 5 and 17 years old in good health. As DNA, the CDR3 is TGTGCCAGCAGCTCCGAACAGGGGGCGAGGGAGACCCAGCACTTC. Protein sequence: CASSSEQGARETQHF.